The sequence of this T cell receptor beta chain was determined in a study of T-cell memory formation after mild COVID-19 (TCRdb year 2021). Broadly, across the study: TCR sequence clusters from the two donors were found to be largely donor specific. T-cell clones expanding and contracting after mild COVID-19 in a couple of donors were tracked by longitudinal TCRalpha and TCRbeta repertoire sequencing. The cohort comprised two young, previously healthy adult volunteers, one female and one male.

Study-wide conclusions, independent of this receptor: SARS-CoV-2 specificity was not confirmed for the second-wave clones peaking on day 37. Contracting CD4+ clones were located mainly in the CM and EM memory subsets, whereas CD8+ clones were found to be enriched in EMRA. From day 15 to 85, contracting clones showed balanced CD4/CD8 phenotypes, whereas a second wave of clones that expanded from day 15 to 37 leaned towards CD4+. The study covered only two mild cases, and larger cohorts including severe cases with pre-infection samples were considered necessary. Some responding clones were detected in pre-infection memory, which suggested that pre-existing cross-reactive memory T cells had joined the SARS-CoV-2 response.

The instrument given in TCRdb is Illumina NovaSeq 6000. TCRalpha and TCRbeta cDNA libraries were built by 5'RACE with constant-segment primers, adding sample barcodes and unique molecular identifiers. Trizol reagent was used to extract RNA from every sample. Library amplification was performed in two PCR steps, and a second sample barcode and Illumina TruSeq adapters were introduced in the second step. The libraries were sequenced on an Illumina NovaSeq using 2 x 150 bp paired-end reads. The authors' analysis ran thus. The reads were demultiplexed and collapsed into UMI-guided consensus sequences using migec v1.2.7. Using mixcr v2.1.11, UMI consensuses were aligned to TRA and TRB V and J templates and then assembled into clonotypes. A clonotype was counted as expanded or contracted only if both edgeR and NoisET called the change significant, with noise models trained on biological replicates. For edgeR calls, the cutoffs were a false discovery rate-adjusted p below 0.01 and a log2 fold-change threshold of 1. PCA with hierarchical clustering of max-normalized trajectories of the 1000 most abundant clonotypes was used as exploratory dynamics analysis. Separately sequenced CD4+ and CD8+ repertoires were used to assign a CD4 or CD8 phenotype to each responding clone. TCRdb reprocessing: public reads trimmed at Q25 with fastp, clones called with MiXCR, in-frame beta chains kept. Rows merge per CDR3 protein into single entries with the most common DNA and genes. The V and J calls and clone size are TCRdb's, not the authors'. In this sample the table shows 250,000 to 350,000 distinct CDR3 sequences, roughly 16% of which occur a single time. The top ten clones comprise around 23% of the sample.

Ficoll-Paque density gradient centrifugation was used to isolate PBMCs. The CDR3 covers 17 residues, taking in both the cysteine and the phenylalanine. Of the read, only the CDR3 DNA is kept; its 51 bases are in frame from base 1. CDR1 and CDR2 are read off the germline V gene as SGHTA and FQGNSA. Cut back by 5 bases and 2 bases, the V and J ends lie 21 bases apart. This clonotype was counted only a few times. Which antigen it targets is not known. The sample holds no much larger clone one base away, and base qualities are not on file. The chain uses TRBV7-2 and TRBJ2-5, and possibly TRBD1, on 5 matching bases. This receptor was taken from a man aged 18 to 30 who had mild COVID-19 (a few samples of this study predate the infection). The sample titles of this study are shuffled in the database, so cell type and time point are left out; the donor was told from shared clones. The sequenced sample was PBMCs or a T cell subset sorted from them (not recorded which). The base sequence is TGTGCCAGCAGCCCGAAGGGGTCGGGTCTTGAACAAGAGACCCAGTACTTC. It encodes CASSPKGSGLEQETQYF.